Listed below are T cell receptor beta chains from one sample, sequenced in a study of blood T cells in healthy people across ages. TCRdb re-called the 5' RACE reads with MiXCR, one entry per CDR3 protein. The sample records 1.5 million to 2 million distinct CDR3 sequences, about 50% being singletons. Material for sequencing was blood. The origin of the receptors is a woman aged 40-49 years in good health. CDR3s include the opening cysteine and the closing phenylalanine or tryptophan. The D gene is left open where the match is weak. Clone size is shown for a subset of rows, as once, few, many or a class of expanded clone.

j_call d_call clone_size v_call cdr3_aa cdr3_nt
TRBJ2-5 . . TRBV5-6 CASSLMAQGTQYF TGTGCCAGCAGCTTAATGGCCCAGGGGACCCAGTACTTC
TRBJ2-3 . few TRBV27 CASSLSSPTDTQYF TGTGCCAGCAGTTTATCAAGCCCAACAGATACGCAGTATTTT
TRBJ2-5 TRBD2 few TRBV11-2 CASRSRLAGGKETQYF TGTGCCAGCAGGTCACGTCTAGCGGGGGGGAAAGAGACCCAGTACTTC
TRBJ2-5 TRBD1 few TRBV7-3 CASSPTSGTGSLETQYF TGTGCCAGCAGCCCCACCTCCGGGACAGGGTCTTTGGAGACCCAGTACTTC
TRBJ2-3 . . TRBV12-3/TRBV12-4 CACARDPFTDTQYF TGTGCCTGTGCCCGGGACCCCTTTACAGATACGCAGTATTTT
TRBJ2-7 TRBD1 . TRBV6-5 CASADRGSPYEQYF TGTGCCAGCGCGGACAGGGGGAGCCCCTACGAGCAGTACTTC
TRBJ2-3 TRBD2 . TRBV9 CASSRLASLPDTQYF TGTGCCAGCAGCAGACTAGCCAGTCTCCCAGATACGCAGTATTTT
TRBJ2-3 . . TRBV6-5 CASSGVDYDTQYF TGTGCCAGCAGTGGAGTAGATTACGATACGCAGTATTTT
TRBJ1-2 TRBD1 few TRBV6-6 CASRDRTETGYTF TGTGCCAGCAGGGACAGGACAGAGACTGGCTACACCTTC
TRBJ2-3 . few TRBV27 CASSLRGGRGTDTQYF TGTGCCAGCAGTTTGAGGGGGGGCCGAGGCACAGATACGCAGTATTTT
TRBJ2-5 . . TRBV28 CASSLHSQGTRETQYF TGTGCCAGCAGCCTTCATTCACAGGGGACTAGGGAGACCCAGTACTTC
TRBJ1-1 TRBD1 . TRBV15 CATSSATGGYTEAFF TGTGCCACCAGCAGCGCAACAGGGGGCTACACTGAAGCTTTCTTT
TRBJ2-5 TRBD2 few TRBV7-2 CASSCPGLAGAITQETQYF TGTGCCAGCAGCTGTCCGGGTCTAGCGGGGGCGATCACGCAAGAGACCCAGTACTTC
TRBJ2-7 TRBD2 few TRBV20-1 CSASLGLAGGREQYF TGCAGTGCTAGCTTAGGCCTAGCGGGGGGGCGTGAGCAGTACTTC
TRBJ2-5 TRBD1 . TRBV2 CASSEWGTGGQETQYF TGTGCCAGCAGTGAGTGGGGGACAGGGGGCCAAGAGACCCAGTACTTC
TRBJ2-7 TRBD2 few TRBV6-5 CASSLLGGTEQYF TGTGCCAGCAGCCTACTCGGGGGGACCGAGCAGTACTTC
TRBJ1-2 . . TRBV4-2 CASSQDPLPGASIYGYTF TGTGCCAGCAGCCAAGATCCCCTGCCGGGGGCTTCGATCTATGGCTACACCTTC
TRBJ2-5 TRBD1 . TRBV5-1 CASSIRTGGVQETQYF TGCGCCAGCAGCATCCGGACAGGGGGGGTACAAGAGACCCAGTACTTC
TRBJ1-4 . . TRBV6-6 CASRWDIEDEKLFF TGTGCCAGCAGGTGGGACATCGAGGATGAAAAACTGTTTTTT
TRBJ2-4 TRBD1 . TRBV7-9 CASSLITGGKNIQYF TGTGCCAGCAGCCTTATAACAGGGGGCAAAAACATTCAGTACTTC
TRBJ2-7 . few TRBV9 CASSVGVFGYEQYF TGTGCCAGCAGCGTAGGAGTGTTTGGGTACGAGCAGTACTTC
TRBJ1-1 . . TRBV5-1 CASSLGTVIGTEAFF TGCGCCAGCAGCTTGGGGACAGTTATCGGCACTGAAGCTTTCTTT
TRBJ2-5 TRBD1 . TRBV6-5 CASSFGDRGSETQYF TGTGCCAGCAGTTTTGGGGACAGGGGTTCAGAGACCCAGTACTTC
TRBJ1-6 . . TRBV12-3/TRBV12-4 CASITRGSPLHF TGTGCCAGCATCACCCGAGGATCACCCCTCCACTTT
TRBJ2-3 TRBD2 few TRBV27 CASSSAGGGSDTQYF TGTGCCAGCAGTTCGGCGGGGGGCGGGTCAGATACGCAGTATTTT
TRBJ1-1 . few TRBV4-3 CASSQDLILQAEAFF TGCGCCAGCAGCCAAGATTTGATTTTACAGGCTGAAGCTTTCTTT
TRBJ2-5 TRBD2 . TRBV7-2 CASSLELAGNNEQYF TGTGCCAGCAGCTTAGAACTAGCGGGAAACAATGAGCAGTACTTC
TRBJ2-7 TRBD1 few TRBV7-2 CASSRQGSIPYEQYF TGTGCCAGCAGCAGACAGGGGTCAATCCCCTACGAGCAGTACTTC
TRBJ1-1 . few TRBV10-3 CAISEPENTEAFF TGTGCCATCAGTGAGCCTGAGAACACTGAAGCTTTCTTT
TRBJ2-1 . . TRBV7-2 CVSSLAVGGWDEQFF TGTGTCAGCAGCTTAGCGGTAGGGGGTTGGGATGAGCAGTTCTTC
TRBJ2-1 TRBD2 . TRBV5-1 CASSLDPSGTSKNEQFF TGCGCCAGCAGCTTGGACCCAAGCGGGACTAGCAAGAATGAGCAGTTCTTC
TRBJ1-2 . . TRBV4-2 CASSQGTADNYGYTF TGTGCCAGCAGCCAGGGCACCGCGGATAACTATGGCTACACCTTC
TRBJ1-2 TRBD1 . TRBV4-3 CASSQLTGGDGYTF TGCGCCAGCAGCCAATTGACAGGGGGAGATGGCTACACCTTC
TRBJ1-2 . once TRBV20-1 CSATLRGSMGGYTF TGCAGTGCCACCCTAAGGGGGAGCATGGGAGGCTACACCTTC
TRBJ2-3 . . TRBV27 CASSLEASFMADTQYF TGTGCCAGCAGTTTAGAGGCCTCATTTATGGCAGATACGCAGTATTTT
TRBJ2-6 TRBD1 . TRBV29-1 CSVAQWGQGTKDVLTF TGCAGCGTCGCTCAGTGGGGACAGGGGACGAAGGACGTCCTGACTTTC
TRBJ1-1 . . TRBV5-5 CASSLALTLNTEAFF TGTGCCAGCAGCTTGGCCTTGACACTGAACACTGAAGCTTTCTTT
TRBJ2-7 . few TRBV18 CASSPAGSEQYF TGTGCCAGCTCACCCGCCGGCTCCGAGCAGTACTTC
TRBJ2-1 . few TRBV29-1 CSVVRRDQYNEQFF TGCAGCGTTGTAAGGAGGGACCAATACAATGAGCAGTTCTTC
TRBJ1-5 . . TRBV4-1 CASSQRDSASNQPQHF TGCGCCAGCAGCCAACGGGACTCTGCGAGCAATCAGCCCCAGCATTTT
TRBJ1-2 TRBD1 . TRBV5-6 CASSSGTGQGYTF TGTGCCAGCAGCTCCGGGACAGGACAAGGCTACACCTTC
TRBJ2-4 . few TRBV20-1 CSAGTGREYF TGCAGTGCTGGAACAGGGAGAGAGTACTTC
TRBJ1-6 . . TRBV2 CASSPRQLSSYNSPLHF TGTGCCAGCAGCCCCCGACAGTTGAGCTCCTATAATTCACCCCTCCACTTT
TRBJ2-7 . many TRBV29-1 CSVRGPWDYEQYF TGCAGCGTTAGGGGCCCGTGGGATTACGAGCAGTACTTC
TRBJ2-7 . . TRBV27 CASSFGQSLSYEQYF TGTGCCAGCAGTTTCGGACAGTCTCTCTCCTACGAGCAGTACTTC
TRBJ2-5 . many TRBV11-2 CASSLDRADGVTQYF TGTGCCAGCAGCTTAGATCGGGCGGACGGGGTGACCCAGTACTTC
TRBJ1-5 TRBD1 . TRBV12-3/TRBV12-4 CATEPGQGAWGQPQHF TGTGCCACCGAGCCGGGACAGGGGGCTTGGGGTCAGCCCCAGCATTTT
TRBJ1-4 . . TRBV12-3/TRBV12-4 CASSVENKEKLFF TGTGCCAGCAGTGTAGAAAATAAAGAAAAACTGTTTTTT
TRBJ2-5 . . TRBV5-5 CASRLNPGTADSQETQYF TGTGCCAGCAGACTAAACCCTGGGACTGCGGATTCTCAAGAGACCCAGTACTTC
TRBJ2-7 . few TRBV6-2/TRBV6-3 CASSYAGETYEQYF TGTGCCAGCAGTTACGCTGGAGAAACCTACGAGCAGTACTTC
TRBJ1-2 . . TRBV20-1 CSAAYDLGYTF TGCAGTGCTGCATACGATCTTGGCTACACCTTC
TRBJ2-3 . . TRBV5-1 CASSLVAGSSTDTQYF TGCGCCAGCAGCTTGGTTGCGGGCTCAAGCACAGATACGCAGTATTTT
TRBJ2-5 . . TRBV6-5 CATSRGTAQETQYF TGTGCCACCTCAAGGGGTACAGCGCAAGAGACCCAGTACTTC
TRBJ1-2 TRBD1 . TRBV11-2 CASTDRVTANYGYTF TGTGCCAGCACCGACAGGGTAACGGCTAACTATGGCTACACCTTC
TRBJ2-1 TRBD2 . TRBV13 CASSLIRLAGGLSEQFF TGTGCCAGCAGTTTAATCCGCCTAGCGGGGGGGCTAAGTGAGCAGTTCTTC